The next 20 T cell receptor beta chains were all read from a single sample in a study of cytomegalovirus exposure and HLA in healthy donors. PCR amplification relied on 60 Vbeta primers (plus 13 Jbeta primers). The protocol was immunoSEQ multiplex PCR, while the TCRdb copy is restricted to in-frame clones and leaves out a portion. The sample has some 150,000 clones; roughly 70% are singletons. The sample consisted of PBMCs. These receptors were collected from a man aged 30 to 45 in good health and CMV-seronegative.

V is TRBV6-1 and J is TRBJ2-1; D is perhaps TRBD2 (6 bases). Trimming shortened V by 5 bases and J by 7 bases, and 15 bases separated the two germline ends. The CDR3 has 14 residues. CDR1 MNHNS and CDR2 SASEGT come from the germline V gene. The CDR3 loop reads CASSTRTTLNEQFF. CDR3 in DNA: TGTGCCAGCAGTACGAGGACTACCTTGAATGAGCAGTTCTTC.

The CDR3 reads CATSRGSQAQYF. The DNA for the CDR3 is TGTGCCACCAGCAGGGGCTCTCAAGCCCAGTACTTC. The genes are TRBV15 and TRBJ2-5, with D hard to call. CDR3 length: 12 amino acids. The germline V gene has CDR1 LNHNV and CDR2 YYDKDF (reference sequence). The V end lost 3 bases, the J end lost 9 bases, and 11 bases lay between the germline ends. Looking up the rest from reference TRBV15 and TRBJ2-5 gives the full variable domain: DAMVIQNPRYQVTQFGKPVTLSCSQTLNHNVMYWYQQKSSQAPKLLFHYYDKDFNNEADTPDNFQSRRPNTSFCFLDIRSPGLGDTAMYLCATSRGSQAQYFGPGTRLLVL.

In regard to this clone: At one end, the junction sequence differs from germline, possibly due to a read error. The chain uses TRBV6-1 and TRBJ2-7; 8 bases match TRBD1. Germline assignment: CDR1 MNHNS and CDR2 SASEGT. This CDR3 is 15 amino acids long. The CDR3 DNA sequence: TGTGCCAGCATTGAAACAGGGGGAAGCTCCTACGAGCAGTACTTC. Protein product: CASIETGGSSYEQYF.

This clone appeared a few times. The chain employs TRBV6-5 and TRBJ1-1; D is possibly TRBD1 (5 bases). The germline CDR1 and CDR2 sequences are MNHEY and SVGAGI. The CDR3 has 14 residues. V lost 5 bases to trimming and J lost 6 bases, with 16 bases between them. CDR3 in amino acids: CASSPPGGGAEAFF. CDR3 in DNA: TGTGCCAGCAGTCCCCCGGGGGGAGGCGCTGAAGCTTTCTTT.

This CDR3 reads CASSPRDRLYGYTF. The CDR3 coding sequence is TGTGCCAGCAGCCCCCGGGACAGATTATATGGCTACACCTTC. The V gene is TRBV14, the J gene TRBJ1-2; the match to TRBD1 covers 7 bases. Germline CDR1 and CDR2: SGHDN and FVKESK. CDR3 length: 14 residues. Unmatched junction bases numbered 7, after V lost 4 bases and J lost 5 bases.

The rearrangement links TRBV14 to TRBJ2-1; the match to TRBD2 covers 8 bases. The CDR3 is 16 amino acids. With V trimmed by 1 base and J by 4 bases, 6 bases remained unmatched. Germline CDR1 SGHDN, CDR2 FVKESK. For the CDR3, the DNA is TGTGCCAGCAGCCAAGTATCCGGGAGGGGGTACAATGAGCAGTTCTTC. As protein: CASSQVSGRGYNEQFF. The variable domain in full, completed from reference TRBV14 and TRBJ2-1, reads EAGVTQFPSHSVIEKGQTVTLRCDPISGHDNLYWYRRVMGKEIKFLLHFVKESKQDESGMPNNRFLAERTGGTYSTLKVQPAELEDSGVYFCASSQVSGRGYNEQFFGPGTRLTVL.

The gene calls are TRBV7-9 and TRBJ1-1; the D is unclear. Trimming shortened V by 1 base and J by 3 bases, and 6 bases separated the two germline ends. This CDR3 region has 13 residues. Germline V gives CDR1 SEHNR, CDR2 FQNEAQ (reference sequence). The DNA of the CDR3 is TGTGCCAGCAGCTTAGAGGAGTACACTGAAGCTTTCTTT. It translates to CASSLEEYTEAFF.

The chain uses TRBV5-1 and TRBJ1-2; 7 bases align to TRBD1. The V and J ends lost 4 bases and 7 bases, in that order; junction bases with no gene match: 13. The CDR3 contains 15 residues. Germline lookup yields CDR1 SGHRS and CDR2 YFSETQ. CDR3: CASSPEEGGYGGYTF. For the CDR3, the DNA is TGCGCCAGCAGCCCGGAGGAAGGGGGCTATGGTGGCTACACCTTC.

This sequence joins TRBV7-3 and TRBJ2-1, with 11 bases lining up with TRBD2. Trimming took 2 bases from V and 7 from J; bases not matched to a gene: 1. CDR1 is SGHTA and CDR2 is FQGTGA in the germline V gene. The CDR3 totals 14 residues. The CDR3 nucleotides read TGTGCCAGCAGCTTAGGGACTAGCGGAAATGAGCAGTTCTTC. Translated, it gives CASSLGTSGNEQFF.

V usage is TRBV25-1 and J usage is TRBJ2-3, with 7 nucleotides matching TRBD2. The V gene's germline CDR1 is MGHDK and CDR2 SYGVNS. The CDR3 is 15 amino acids. Trimming removed 1 base from V and 4 bases from J; junction bases left unmatched: 5. CDR3 nucleotides: TGTGCCAGCAGTGAATCAGCGGGAAGCGCAGATACGCAGTATTTT. It is translated as CASSESAGSADTQYF.

The chain couples TRBV28 to TRBJ1-4; no firm D call. Deletions cut 4 bases from V and 4 bases from J, with 13 bases between. The CDR3 is 15 amino acids. Germline V lookup: CDR1 MDHEN, CDR2 SYDVKM. The CDR3 reads CASSYPPTSNEKLFF. CDR3 DNA sequence: TGTGCCAGCAGTTACCCTCCCACAAGTAATGAAAAACTGTTTTTT.

The DNA of the CDR3 is TGCGCCAGCAGCGTCGGACTAGCGGGAGCTACAGATACGCAGTATTTT. Amino acid sequence: CASSVGLAGATDTQYF. The chain employs TRBV5-1 and TRBJ2-3, with TRBD2 matching over 13 bases. Per germline, CDR1 SGHRS and CDR2 YFSETQ. This CDR3 spans 16 amino acids. Trimming took 4 bases from V and 3 from J; bases not matched to a gene: 5.

The chain couples TRBV13 to TRBJ2-3, with 9 bases that match TRBD1. The CDR3 has 15 residues. The V gene end was trimmed by 5 bases and the J gene end by 2 bases; junction bases not matched to a gene: 5. CDR1 and CDR2 from the germline V gene are PRHDT and FYEKMQ (reference sequence). CDR3 DNA sequence: TGTGCCAGCAGCGGAGGACAGGGGAACACAGATACGCAGTATTTT. This gives the protein CASSGGQGNTDTQYF.

The chain couples TRBV18 to TRBJ2-1, with D possibly TRBD1 on 6 matching bases. Germline CDR1 and CDR2: KGHSH and LQKENI. The CDR3 length is 16 residues. The germline V and J ends were trimmed by 3 bases and 5 bases, with 17 bases remaining between them. The CDR3 DNA reads as TGTGCCAGCTCACCCCGGCGAGGACAGTTAAACAATGAGCAGTTCTTC. This gives the protein CASSPRRGQLNNEQFF.

V and J are TRBV6-6 and TRBJ2-5; 8 nucleotides agree with TRBD2. J gave up 2 bases and V 6 bases, and 5 bases lay outside the gene matches. Germline assignment: CDR1 MNHNY and CDR2 SVGAGI (reference sequence). The CDR3 is 14 amino acids. The CDR3 region has the DNA TGTGCCAGCAGGGTAGCGGGGCCGCAAGAGACCCAGTACTTC. Encoded protein: CASRVAGPQETQYF.

The chain is built from TRBV7-9 and TRBJ2-1; 7 bases align to TRBD2. The CDR3 is made up of 17 amino acids. Germline V gene data show CDR1 as SEHNR and CDR2 as FQNEAQ (reference sequence). Trimming cost V 1 base and J 5 bases; bases outside gene matches: 11. Here the CDR3 reads CASSLDAGAPPNNEQFF. In DNA, the CDR3 is TGTGCCAGCAGCTTAGACGCGGGAGCCCCACCTAACAATGAGCAGTTCTTC.

In this sample, this clone turned up a few times. The chain carries TRBV7-9 and TRBJ1-2; TRBD1 might be the D (5 bases). Deletions cut 5 bases from V and 3 bases from J, with 7 bases between. The CDR3 extends over 12 amino acids. Germline CDR1 is SEHNR and CDR2 is FQNEAQ (reference sequence). The chain's CDR3 is CASSGGYYGYTF. In DNA form, the CDR3 reads TGTGCCAGCAGCGGGGGGTACTATGGCTACACCTTC.

This clone was counted between two and nine times. The genes are TRBV7-2 and TRBJ1-2; 8 bases fit TRBD1. V lost 5 bases and J lost 0; bases outside the gene matches: 5. Germline values: CDR1 SGHTA, CDR2 FQGNSA. The CDR3 runs to 15 residues. The CDR3 spells CASSPGDRTNYGYTF. CDR3 in DNA: TGTGCCAGCAGCCCTGGGGACAGGACTAACTATGGCTACACCTTC.

The rearrangement links TRBV28 to TRBJ2-7, with TRBD2 as a possible D gene (6 bases). CDR3 length equals 13 residues. Per the germline V gene, CDR1 is MDHEN and CDR2 is SYDVKM. V shed 7 bases and J shed 0 bases, with 10 bases lying between them. The CDR3 nucleotides are TGTGCCAGCAAACCCGGGGGCTCCTACGAGCAGTACTTC. Encoded protein: CASKPGGSYEQYF.

The J gene is TRBJ1-3, the V gene TRBV7-9; D unclear. Between the trimmed V and J ends, which lost 1 base and 5 bases, there was a span of 21 bases. Germline V gene sequence: CDR1 SEHNR, CDR2 FQNEAQ (reference sequence). This CDR3 contains 18 residues. The CDR3 region has the DNA TGTGCCAGCAGCTTAGAGGTTCGGCAGGCCAGCGGACGAAACACCATATATTTT. The encoded protein is CASSLEVRQASGRNTIYF. Full variable domain (outside the CDR3, taken from reference TRBV7-9 and TRBJ1-3): DTGVSQNPRHKITKRGQNVTFRCDPISEHNRLYWYRQTLGQGPEFLTYFQNEAQLEKSRLLSDRFSAERPKGSFSTLEIQRTEQGDSAMYLCASSLEVRQASGRNTIYFGEGSWLTVV.